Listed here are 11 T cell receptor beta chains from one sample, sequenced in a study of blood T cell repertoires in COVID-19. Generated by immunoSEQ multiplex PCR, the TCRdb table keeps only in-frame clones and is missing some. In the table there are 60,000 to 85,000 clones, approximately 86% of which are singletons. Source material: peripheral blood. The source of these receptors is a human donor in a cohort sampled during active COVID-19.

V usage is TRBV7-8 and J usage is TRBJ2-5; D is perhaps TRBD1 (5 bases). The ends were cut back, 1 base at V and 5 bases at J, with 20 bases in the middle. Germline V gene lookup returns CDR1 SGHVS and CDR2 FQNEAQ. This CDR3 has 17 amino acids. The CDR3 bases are TGTGCCAGCAGCTTAGTTAGGGGCCCAAGGGGAAGGGAGACCCAGTACTTC. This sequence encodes CASSLVRGPRGRETQYF.

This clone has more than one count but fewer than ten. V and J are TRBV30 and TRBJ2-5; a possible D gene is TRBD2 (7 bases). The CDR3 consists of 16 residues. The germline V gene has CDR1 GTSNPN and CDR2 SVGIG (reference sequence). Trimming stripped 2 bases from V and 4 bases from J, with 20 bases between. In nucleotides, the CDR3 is TGTGCCTGGAGTCCAAACTGGGGGGGCGGGGGAGAGACCCAGTACTTC. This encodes CAWSPNWGGGGETQYF.

The CDR3 reads CASSWTGVNEQYF. The DNA for the CDR3 is TGTGCCAGCAGCTGGACAGGGGTTAACGAGCAGTACTTC. V gene TRBV5-6 combines with J gene TRBJ2-7, with TRBD1 matching over 9 bases. Trimming removed 3 bases from V and 5 bases from J; junction bases left unmatched: 3. Per germline, CDR1 SGHDT and CDR2 YYEEEE. This CDR3 comprises 13 residues.

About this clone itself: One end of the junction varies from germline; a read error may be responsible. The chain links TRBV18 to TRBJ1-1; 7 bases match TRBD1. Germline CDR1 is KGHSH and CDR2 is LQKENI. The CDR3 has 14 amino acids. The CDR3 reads CASSPQGFDTEAFF. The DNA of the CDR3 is TGTGCCAGCTCTCCACAGGGGTTTGACACTGAAGCTTTCTTT. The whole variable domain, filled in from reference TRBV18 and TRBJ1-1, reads NAGVMQNPRHLVRRRGQEARLRCSPMKGHSHVYWYRQLPEEGLKFMVYLQKENIIDESGMPKERFSAEFPKEGPSILRIQQVVRGDSAAYFCASSPQGFDTEAFFGQGTRLTVV.

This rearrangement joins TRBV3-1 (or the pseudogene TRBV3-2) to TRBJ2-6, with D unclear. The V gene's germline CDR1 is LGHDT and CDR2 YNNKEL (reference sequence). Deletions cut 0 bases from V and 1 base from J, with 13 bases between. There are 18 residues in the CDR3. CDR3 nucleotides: TGTGCCAGCAGCCAAGAGGCGTCCCGCAGGTCTGGGGCCAACGTCCTGACTTTC. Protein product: CASSQEASRRSGANVLTF.

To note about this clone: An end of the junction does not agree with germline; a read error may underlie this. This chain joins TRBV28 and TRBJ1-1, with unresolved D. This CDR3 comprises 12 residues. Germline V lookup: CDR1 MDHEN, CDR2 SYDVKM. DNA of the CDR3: TGTGCCAGCAGGTTATCAGGTACTGAAGCTTTCTTT. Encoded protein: CASRLSGTEAFF.

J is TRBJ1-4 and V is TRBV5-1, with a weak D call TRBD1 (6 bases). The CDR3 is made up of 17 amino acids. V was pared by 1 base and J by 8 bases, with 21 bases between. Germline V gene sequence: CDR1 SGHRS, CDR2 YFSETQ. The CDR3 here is CASSLYGSSWGQEKLFF. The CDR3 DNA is TGCGCCAGCAGCTTGTATGGGTCTTCCTGGGGGCAAGAAAAACTGTTTTTT.

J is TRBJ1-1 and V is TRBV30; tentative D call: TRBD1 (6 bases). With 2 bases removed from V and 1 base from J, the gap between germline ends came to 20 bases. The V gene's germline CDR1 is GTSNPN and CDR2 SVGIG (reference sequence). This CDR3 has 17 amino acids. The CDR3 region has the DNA TGTGCCTGGAGTAGGGGACAAACCCTGTTGGCGAACACTGAAGCTTTCTTT. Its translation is CAWSRGQTLLANTEAFF. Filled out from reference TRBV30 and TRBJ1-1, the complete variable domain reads SQTIHQWPATLVQPVGSPLSLECTVEGTSNPNLYWYRQAAGRGLQLLFYSVGIGQISSEVPQNLSASRPQDRQFILSSKKLLLSDSGFYLCAWSRGQTLLANTEAFFGQGTRLTVV.

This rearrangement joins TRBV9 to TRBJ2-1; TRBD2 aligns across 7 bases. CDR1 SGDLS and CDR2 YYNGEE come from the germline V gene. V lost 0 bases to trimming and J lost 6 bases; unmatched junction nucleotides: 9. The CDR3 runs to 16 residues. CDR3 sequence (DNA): TGTGCCAGCAGCGTAGAAAGCGGGAAGGTTATCAATGAGCAGTTCTTC. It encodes CASSVESGKVINEQFF.

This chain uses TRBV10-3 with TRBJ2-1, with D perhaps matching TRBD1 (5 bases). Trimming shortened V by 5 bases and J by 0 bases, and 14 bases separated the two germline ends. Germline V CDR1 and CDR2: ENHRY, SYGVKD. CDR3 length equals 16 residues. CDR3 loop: CAISSKGLSSYNEQFF. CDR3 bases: TGTGCCATCAGTAGTAAGGGGTTGAGCTCCTACAATGAGCAGTTCTTC.

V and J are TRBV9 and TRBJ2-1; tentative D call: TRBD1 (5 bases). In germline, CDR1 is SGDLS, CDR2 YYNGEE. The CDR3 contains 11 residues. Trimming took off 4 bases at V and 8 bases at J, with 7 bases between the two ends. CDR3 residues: CASSFRDEQFF. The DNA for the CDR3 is TGTGCCAGCAGCTTCAGGGATGAGCAGTTCTTC.